This TCR beta chain was recorded in a study of shared T cell receptors in the human thymus. J was trimmed by 0 bases and V by 7 bases; bases with no gene match: 8. Looked up from germline, CDR1 is MNHEY and CDR2 is SMNVEV (reference sequence). The CDR3 runs 17 residues. Profiling relied on immunoSEQ multiplex PCR, and the TCRdb table lists in-frame clones only, not all of them. The sample lists about 500,000 clones; 75% to 80% were seen once. These data were likewise used in another study, on human thymus T cells. That work adds: Healthy Finnish infants undergoing corrective surgery for congenital heart defects were the donors. Corrective cardiac surgery supplied the resected thymus tissue. Among thymic and blood repertoires, usage of V and J genes appeared biased. Unrelated individuals were reported by related research to share highly overlapping thymic repertoires.

The receptor comes from a boy under two years old with a congenital heart defect. Sequenced: thymocytes. The V gene is TRBV27, the J gene TRBJ2-6; 8 nucleotides align to TRBD2. The CDR3 reads CASTPGGSLSGANVLTF. The CDR3, as DNA: TGTGCCAGCACCCCGGGGGGGTCCCTCTCTGGGGCCAACGTCCTGACTTTC.